One and the same sample provided the 27 T cell receptor beta chains below, sequenced in a study of Ad26.COV2.S vaccination and SARS-CoV-2 variants. Treatment indicated: some 19 received Ad26.COV2.S at low or high dose, single or two shots; several received placebo; per-sample allocation not given. The investigators took samples on day 63 after the first vaccine or placebo injection. Clones were sequenced by immunoSEQ multiplex PCR, and TCRdb holds only the in-frame ones, with some missing. The table lists around 250,000 clones, roughly 89% of them singletons. Sequenced material: peripheral blood, taken in a trial of Ad26.COV2.S vaccine versus placebo. All receptors come from a person aged 18-65 years who received the Ad26.COV2.S COVID-19 vaccine or a placebo.

The CDR3 is CASSWGGGSNQPQHF. In DNA form, the CDR3 reads TGTGCCAGCAGCTGGGGCGGGGGTAGCAATCAGCCCCAGCATTTT. The rearrangement uses TRBV7-9 and TRBJ1-5; the D gene is possibly TRBD1 (5 bases). CDR3 size: 15 residues. V lost 4 bases to trimming and J lost 0 bases, with 10 bases between them. In germline, CDR1 is SEHNR, CDR2 FQNEAQ (reference sequence).

V is TRBV10-3 and J is TRBJ2-5; 9 bases agree with TRBD2. Unmatched junction bases numbered 8, after V lost 4 bases and J lost 5 bases. The CDR3 contains 15 residues. Germline loops: CDR1 ENHRY, CDR2 SYGVKD. The CDR3 nucleotides are TGTGCCATCAGTGGAATAGCGGGAGATCTGGAGACCCAGTACTTC. This codes for CAISGIAGDLETQYF.

This chain uses TRBV27 with TRBJ1-1, with D uncertain. The CDR3 has 17 residues. The V end was cut by 1 base, the J end by 2 bases, with 17 bases between. Germline CDR1 reads MNHEY; CDR2 reads SMNVEV (reference sequence). The CDR3 sequence: CASSLYPPGALNTEAFF. As DNA, the CDR3 is TGTGCCAGCAGTTTATACCCCCCGGGAGCATTAAACACTGAAGCTTTCTTT.

This clone was detected once. Relative to the germline gene, one junction end is altered; a read error may explain this. The chain has TRBV5-6 and TRBJ2-7; either TRBD1 or TRBD2 may fit D (6 bases each). Germline CDR1 and CDR2: SGHDT and YYEEEE. The CDR3 has 17 amino acids. Here the CDR3 reads CASRLGGGWAGPYEQYF. The DNA of the CDR3 is TGTGCCAGCAGGTTGGGTGGGGGCTGGGCGGGGCCCTACGAGCAGTACTTC. The full variable domain, with the rest looked up from reference TRBV5-6 and TRBJ2-7, is DAGVTQSPTHLIKTRGQQVTLRCSPKSGHDTVSWYQQALGQGPQFIFQYYEEEERQRGNFPDRFSGHQFPNYSSELNVNALLLGDSALYLCASRLGGGWAGPYEQYFGPGTRLTVT.

In DNA, the CDR3 is TGTGCCAGCAGCCAAGATAACGGGCCGGAGACCCAGTACTTC. Protein: CASSQDNGPETQYF. V gene TRBV3-1 (or the pseudogene TRBV3-2) combines with J gene TRBJ2-5; D not resolved. The V end was cut by 0 bases, the J end by 5 bases, with 10 bases between. Per the germline V gene, CDR1 is LGHDT and CDR2 is YNNKEL (reference sequence). This CDR3 has 14 amino acids.

The rearrangement joins TRBV7-9 to TRBJ1-4; 7 bases map to TRBD1. This CDR3 comprises 14 residues. V shed 5 bases, J shed 4 bases, and the junction held 4 bases outside the gene matches. Germline V gene data show CDR1 as SEHNR and CDR2 as FQNEAQ (reference sequence). CDR3 nucleotide sequence: TGTGCCAGCAGCCCACCAGGGGGTAATGAAAAACTGTTTTTT. Translated: CASSPPGGNEKLFF.

The rearrangement uses TRBV5-5 and TRBJ2-7; D might be TRBD2 (6 bases). Germline values: CDR1 SGHKS, CDR2 YYEKEE (reference sequence). Trimming pared 2 bases from V and 7 bases from J, leaving 10 bases between. CDR3 length: 12 amino acids. The DNA for the CDR3 is TGTGCCAGCAGCTTTGCGGGGAGGGAGCAGTACGTC. It is translated as CASSFAGREQYV.

The genes are TRBV14 and TRBJ2-7; TRBD1 might be the D (6 bases). Germline V gene lookup returns CDR1 SGHDN and CDR2 FVKESK. Deletions cut 4 bases from V and 5 bases from J, with 12 bases between. The CDR3 length is 13 residues. The CDR3 here is CASSRSGDHEQYV. Here the CDR3 DNA reads TGTGCCAGCAGCCGATCAGGGGATCACGAGCAGTACGTC.

The chain recombines TRBV4-3 with TRBJ2-3; 11 bases match TRBD2. With 3 bases clipped from V and 2 bases from J, the junction kept 10 bases outside the gene matches. The CDR3 loop spans 18 amino acids. The germline V gene encodes CDR1 LGHNA and CDR2 YSLEER. This CDR3 reads CASSHGTSGSQDTDTQYF. CDR3 nucleotides: TGCGCCAGCAGCCATGGGACTAGCGGTTCCCAGGACACAGATACGCAGTATTTT.

V is TRBV4-2 and J is TRBJ2-2, with TRBD1 matching 9 bases. The CDR3 length is 16 residues. Germline values: CDR1 LGHNA, CDR2 YNFKEQ. Trimming took 3 bases from V and 4 from J; bases not matched to a gene: 6. The CDR3: CASSQLETGGTGELFF. In DNA, the CDR3 is TGTGCCAGCAGCCAGCTGGAGACAGGGGGCACCGGGGAGCTGTTTTTT.

This chain joins TRBV13 and TRBJ1-2; D perhaps matches TRBD1 (5 bases). Germline values: CDR1 PRHDT, CDR2 FYEKMQ (reference sequence). This CDR3 has 15 amino acids. Trimming took 0 bases from V and 8 from J, leaving 16 bases between them. This CDR3 is CASSLGGSNRRGYTF. For the CDR3, the DNA is TGTGCCAGCAGCTTAGGCGGAAGCAACAGGAGAGGCTACACCTTC.

The chain has TRBV14 and TRBJ1-3; D remains ambiguous. Germline values: CDR1 SGHDN, CDR2 FVKESK. V was pared by 5 bases and J by 0 bases, with 14 bases between. The length of the CDR3 is 16 residues. The DNA for the CDR3 is TGTGCCAGCAGCGAGCGGTTCTCGAGCTCTGGAAACACCATATATTTT. It encodes CASSERFSSSGNTIYF.

The chain joins TRBV6-5 to TRBJ2-5; TRBD1 might be the D (5 bases). V shed 0 bases and J shed 7 bases, with 15 bases lying between them. Germline V gives CDR1 MNHEY, CDR2 SVGAGI. CDR3 length: 15 residues. In DNA form, the CDR3 reads TGTGCCAGCAGTTACTCAGGTGACAGCATACGGACCCAGTACTTC. This encodes CASSYSGDSIRTQYF.

The rearrangement links TRBV27 to TRBJ1-2; a possible D gene is TRBD1 (5 bases). The CDR3 length is 13 residues. CDR1 and CDR2 (germline): MNHEY, SMNVEV (reference sequence). The V gene lost 5 bases and the J gene lost 8 bases, with 15 bases spanning the gap. The CDR3 spells CASSPMGERGYTF. The CDR3 bases are TGTGCCAGCAGTCCCATGGGGGAACGGGGCTACACCTTC.

The gene calls are TRBV30 and TRBJ2-7; the match to TRBD1 covers 9 bases. Looked up from germline, CDR1 is GTSNPN and CDR2 is SVGIG (reference sequence). V trimming: 4 bases; J trimming: 3 bases; junction bases outside the gene matches: 4. This CDR3 contains 13 residues. The CDR3 coding sequence is TGTGCCTGGATTGGACAGGGGAGCTACGAGCAGTACGTC. Translated, it gives CAWIGQGSYEQYV.

The CDR3 sequence: CASSYSSVILKAFF. The CDR3 coding sequence is TGTGCCAGCAGTTACTCCTCGGTAATCCTGAAAGCTTTCTTT. This chain joins TRBV6-5 and TRBJ1-1; D uncertain. The CDR3 contains 14 residues. Trimming removed 0 bases from V and 9 bases from J, with 14 bases in between. Germline CDR1 is MNHEY and CDR2 is SVGAGI.

This chain connects TRBV28 to TRBJ2-4; either TRBD1 or TRBD2 may supply D (5 bases each). V was pared by 5 bases and J by 0 bases, with 14 bases between. Germline lookup yields CDR1 MDHEN and CDR2 SYDVKM. This CDR3 comprises 16 residues. The CDR3 loop reads CASSLGASGAKNIQYF. CDR3 sequence (DNA): TGTGCCAGCAGTCTCGGGGCCTCCGGAGCCAAAAACATTCAGTACTTC.

This clone was seen a handful of times. The rearrangement links TRBV7-2 to TRBJ2-7, with a tentative D call TRBD1 (6 bases). Trimming took 5 bases from V and 3 from J, leaving 17 bases between them. This CDR3 has 15 residues. CDR1 is SGHTA, CDR2 FQGNSA, per germline. CDR3 nucleotide sequence: TGTGCCAGCAGCCAGGGGTCAGGTATGATCTACGAGCAGTACTTC. Translating gives CASSQGSGMIYEQYF.

The rearrangement links TRBV24-1 to TRBJ2-3; 11 nucleotides agree with TRBD1. The CDR3 sequence is 16 residues long. Germline values: CDR1 KGHDR, CDR2 SFDVKD. V lost 9 bases, J lost 3 bases, and 10 bases stayed unmatched. CDR3 DNA: TGTGCCACCCAGGGGACAGGGGGGATGGAAACAGATACGCAGTATTTT. It specifies CATQGTGGMETDTQYF.

The gene calls are TRBV20-1 and TRBJ1-4; 9 positions agree with TRBD1. The CDR3 totals 14 residues. The germline gives CDR1 DFQATT, CDR2 SNEGSKA (reference sequence). J was trimmed by 5 bases and V by 3 bases; bases with no gene match: 4. The CDR3 is CSASAGTGNEKLFF. Here the CDR3 DNA reads TGCAGTGCTAGTGCCGGGACAGGGAATGAAAAACTGTTTTTT.

This chain joins TRBV27 and TRBJ1-2; a possible D gene is TRBD1 (6 bases). Trimming took off 9 bases at V and 4 bases at J, with 18 bases between the two ends. The CDR3 is 14 amino acids. Germline V gene data show CDR1 as MNHEY and CDR2 as SMNVEV (reference sequence). The CDR3 DNA is TGTGCCAGTGGACTACAGGGCCAAAGCTATGGCTACACCTTC. Its protein product is CASGLQGQSYGYTF.

V gene TRBV25-1 combines with J gene TRBJ1-4; TRBD1 aligns across 11 bases. Trimming cost V 3 bases and J 1 base; bases outside gene matches: 7. The CDR3 sequence is 18 residues long. The germline gives CDR1 MGHDK, CDR2 SYGVNS. CDR3 in amino acids: CASSDPGTGGRTNEKLFF. The CDR3 nucleotides are TGTGCCAGCAGTGATCCCGGGACAGGGGGGCGAACTAATGAAAAACTGTTTTTT.

The chain is built from TRBV30 and TRBJ2-1, with D maybe TRBD2 (5 bases). The CDR3 is 15 residues long. V was pared by 2 bases and J by 9 bases, with 20 bases between. Germline values: CDR1 GTSNPN, CDR2 SVGIG (reference sequence). CDR3 coding DNA: TGTGCCTGGAGTCTGAGGACCTCGCCACGGGGTGAGCAGTTCTTC. This codes for CAWSLRTSPRGEQFF.

There are a few counts of this clone. This chain uses TRBV6-5 with TRBJ2-7; D possibly corresponds to TRBD2 (6 bases). V lost 6 bases to trimming and J lost 7 bases, with 22 bases between them. The CDR3 is 15 residues long. Germline V gives CDR1 MNHEY, CDR2 SVGAGI. As DNA, the CDR3 is TGTGCCAGCAGAGTCTTCGGCGGAGGACTAAGGGAGCAGTACTTC. Encoded protein: CASRVFGGGLREQYF.

Points on this clone: The junction departs from the called germline gene at one end, perhaps through a read error. The chain carries TRBV7-9 and TRBJ1-5; no clear D gene. The germline gives CDR1 SEHNR, CDR2 FQNEAQ (reference sequence). The CDR3 spans 15 residues. The CDR3: CVSSFGLGGNQPQHF. DNA for the CDR3: TGTGTCAGCAGCTTTGGGCTCGGAGGCAATCAGCCCCAGCATTTT.

This clone was seen a handful of times. The chain is built from TRBV5-6 and TRBJ2-2, with D unclear. CDR3 length equals 14 residues. CDR1 and CDR2 (germline): SGHDT, YYEEEE. V gave up 4 bases and J gave up 0 bases, with 7 bases separating them. CDR3 in DNA: TGTGCCAGCAGCCCCAGCACGAACACCGGGGAGCTGTTTTTT. Residues: CASSPSTNTGELFF.

The rearrangement joins TRBV10-2 to TRBJ2-2; D could derive from TRBD1 or TRBD2 (5 bases each). With 4 bases removed from V and 2 bases from J, the gap between germline ends came to 8 bases. CDR1 WSHSY and CDR2 SAAADI come from the germline V gene. This CDR3 is 14 amino acids long. The CDR3 nucleotides are TGCGCCAGCAGTGGGGGGTCTAACACCGGGGAGCTGTTTTTT. Its translation: CASSGGSNTGELFF.